This T cell receptor beta chain was identified in a study of beta chain features in type 1 diabetes. To note about this clone: Its antigen is not known.

Purity (above 95%) was reached by all sorted populations. Study-wide points: Possible PCR preference for shorter templates applied equally to patients and controls. Whether TCRB rearrangement is influenced by HLA type was left unresolved in this analysis.

Sequenced material consisted of expressed TCRB transcripts (all of the isolated RNA was reverse transcribed). Some clones are missing from TCRdb's copy, which holds only in-frame ones; the method was immunoSEQ multiplex PCR. The sample gives about 260,000 clones, around 65% of which show up once; about 0.05% is in the top ten. V was cut by 1 base and J by 3 bases, with 16 bases left in between. CDR3 length: 15 residues. Germline CDR1 is GTSNPN and CDR2 is SVGIG (reference sequence). Sequenced material: naive CD4+ T cells from blood. This TCR derives from a man aged 25-45 years in good health. The V gene is TRBV30, the J gene TRBJ2-7, with D possibly matching TRBD2 (5 bases). The CDR3 region is CAWSDTSGLYYEQYF. Written as DNA, the CDR3 is TGTGCCTGGAGTGACACCTCTGGACTCTACTACGAGCAGTACTTC.